The following is a T cell receptor delta chain sequence with its context. As yet, its antigen is unknown. With a far larger clone one base away, a read error is the likely cause. This same CDR3 is encoded by further DNA sequences in the sample. This specimen comes from a study of gamma delta lymphoproliferative disorders and STAT genes. About the research overall: At least 50 ng of genomic DNA went into each LymphoTrack Dx TCRG Assay library. The EuroClonality-NGS protocol was used to prepare delta libraries. Study findings and constraints: Low-frequency NGS calls may be less specific, so public or private leukemic clones need confirmation. Nearly all major patient gamma and delta clonotypes were public; only a couple of gamma clonotypes were disease-private.

CDR1 and CDR2 from the germline V gene are GEAIGNYY and EKD. This CDR3 has 19 amino acids. TCRdb reanalysed the multiplex PCR reads via CATT. The repertoire holds more than 3,000 delta-chain clones, with over 0.95% as singletons. Genomic DNA from isolated PBMCs served as the sequencing template. The chain carries TRDV2 and TRDJ1; 7 positions agree with TRDD3. The TCR originated in a human donor in good health. The sample taken for sequencing was blood. CDR3 sequence (DNA): TGCGCCTGTGACACGGTACTGGGGAGCAACATAAAAAGCACCGATAAACTCATCTTT. Amino acids: CACDTVLGSNIKSTDKLIF.